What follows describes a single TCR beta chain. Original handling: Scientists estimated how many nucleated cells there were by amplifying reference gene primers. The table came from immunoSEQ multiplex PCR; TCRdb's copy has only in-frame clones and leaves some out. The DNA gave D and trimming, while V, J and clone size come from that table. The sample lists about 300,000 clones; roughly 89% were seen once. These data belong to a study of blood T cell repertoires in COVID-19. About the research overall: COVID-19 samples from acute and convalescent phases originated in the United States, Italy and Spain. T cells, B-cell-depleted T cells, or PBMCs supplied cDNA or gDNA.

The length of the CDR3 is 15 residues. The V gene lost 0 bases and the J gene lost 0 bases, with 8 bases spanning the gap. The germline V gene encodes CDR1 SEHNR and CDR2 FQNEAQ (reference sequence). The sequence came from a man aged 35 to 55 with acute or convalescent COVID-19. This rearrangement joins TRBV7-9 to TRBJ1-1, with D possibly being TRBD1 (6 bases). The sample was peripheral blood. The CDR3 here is CASSLAPGVNTEAFF. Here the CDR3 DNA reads TGTGCCAGCAGCTTAGCGCCAGGGGTGAACACTGAAGCTTTCTTT.